This is a list of T cell receptor beta chains from one sample in a study of response to subunit inactivated influenza vaccine. MiXCR, applied by TCRdb to the RT-PCR reads, yields one record per CDR3 protein. The profile covers more than 550,000 distinct CDR3 sequences, with roughly 10% appearing a single time and approximately 11% taken by the ten largest. The same specimen was also included in a second study, on T cells expressing NK-cell markers.

The sample consisted of PBMCs from blood, taken on the day of vaccination. The receptors were sampled from a man between 50 and 59 years old who received an inactivated influenza vaccine. The CDR3 runs from the conserved cysteine through the conserved F or W. Fields, in order: D gene, V gene, clone size, J gene, CDR3 protein, CDR3 DNA. D genes are given only for firm matches. Expanded clones get a size class; other rows say once, few or many, or leave the size out.

D gene: -
V gene: TRBV18
clone size: few
J gene: TRBJ2-3
CDR3 protein: CASSPQKTGRASTDTQYF
CDR3 DNA: TGTGCCAGCTCACCGCAGAAAACCGGCCGGGCGAGTACAGATACGCAGTATTTT

D gene: -
V gene: TRBV5-5
clone size: -
J gene: TRBJ2-7
CDR3 protein: CASSLDLGESYEQYF
CDR3 DNA: TGTGCCAGCAGCTTGGACCTGGGTGAGTCCTACGAGCAGTACTTC

D gene: -
V gene: TRBV12-3/TRBV12-4
clone size: few
J gene: TRBJ2-4
CDR3 protein: CASSYTGSNIQYF
CDR3 DNA: TGTGCCAGCAGCTATACAGGGAGTAACATTCAGTACTTC

D gene: -
V gene: TRBV15
clone size: few
J gene: TRBJ2-7
CDR3 protein: CATSRFGGREQYF
CDR3 DNA: TGTGCCACCAGCAGGTTCGGGGGCCGAGAGCAGTACTTC

D gene: -
V gene: TRBV4-2
clone size: few
J gene: TRBJ2-1
CDR3 protein: CASSQDSDNEQFF
CDR3 DNA: TGTGCCAGCAGCCAAGACTCGGACAATGAGCAGTTCTTC

D gene: -
V gene: TRBV6-1
clone size: few
J gene: TRBJ2-2
CDR3 protein: CASTIGRNTGELFF
CDR3 DNA: TGTGCCAGCACTATAGGACGGAACACCGGGGAGCTGTTTTTT

D gene: -
V gene: TRBV12-3/TRBV12-4
clone size: few
J gene: TRBJ2-7
CDR3 protein: CASRYRGGEQYF
CDR3 DNA: TGTGCCAGCAGGTACAGGGGAGGCGAGCAGTACTTC

D gene: TRBD2
V gene: TRBV12-3/TRBV12-4
clone size: -
J gene: TRBJ2-7
CDR3 protein: CASSLFLAGDPYEQYF
CDR3 DNA: TGTGCCAGCAGTTTATTTCTAGCGGGCGATCCTTACGAGCAGTACTTC

D gene: -
V gene: TRBV15
clone size: many
J gene: TRBJ1-1
CDR3 protein: CATSSGGMNTEAFF
CDR3 DNA: TGTGCCACCAGCAGCGGGGGGATGAACACTGAAGCTTTCTTT

D gene: -
V gene: TRBV4-2
clone size: many
J gene: TRBJ2-3
CDR3 protein: CASSQGDGGPGTDTQYF
CDR3 DNA: TGTGCCAGCAGCCAAGGAGACGGGGGGCCTGGCACAGATACGCAGTATTTT

D gene: -
V gene: TRBV7-6
clone size: many
J gene: TRBJ1-1
CDR3 protein: CASSLADGLNTEAFF
CDR3 DNA: TGTGCCAGCAGCTTAGCTGATGGATTGAACACTGAAGCTTTCTTT

D gene: -
V gene: TRBV7-9
clone size: few
J gene: TRBJ2-1
CDR3 protein: CASSPLGGDRNLQQFF
CDR3 DNA: TGTGCCAGCAGCCCATTAGGGGGGGACAGAAATTTACAGCAGTTCTTC

D gene: TRBD1
V gene: TRBV29-1
clone size: few
J gene: TRBJ2-1
CDR3 protein: CSVTPGQGGVRWSTEQFF
CDR3 DNA: TGCAGCGTTACCCCGGGACAGGGAGGGGTTAGATGGTCGACTGAGCAGTTCTTC

D gene: -
V gene: TRBV5-5
clone size: -
J gene: TRBJ2-3
CDR3 protein: CASSLAGLDTQYF
CDR3 DNA: TGTGCCAGCAGCTTGGCAGGGTTAGATACGCAGTATTTT

D gene: -
V gene: TRBV20-1
clone size: -
J gene: TRBJ2-1
CDR3 protein: CSAVDPRYNEQFF
CDR3 DNA: TGCAGTGCAGTAGACCCCCGCTACAATGAGCAGTTCTTC

D gene: TRBD2
V gene: TRBV10-3
clone size: few
J gene: TRBJ2-7
CDR3 protein: CAIGAGGADEQYF
CDR3 DNA: TGTGCCATCGGGGCGGGGGGTGCCGACGAGCAGTACTTC

D gene: TRBD1
V gene: TRBV3-1
clone size: few
J gene: TRBJ1-1
CDR3 protein: CASSQMTGGYTEAFF
CDR3 DNA: TGTGCCAGCAGCCAGATGACAGGGGGTTACACTGAAGCTTTCTTT

D gene: TRBD1
V gene: TRBV5-1
clone size: few
J gene: TRBJ2-7
CDR3 protein: CASSGNPGTGASYEQYF
CDR3 DNA: TGCGCCAGCAGCGGGAACCCCGGGACAGGGGCCTCCTACGAGCAGTACTTC

D gene: TRBD1
V gene: TRBV12-3/TRBV12-4
clone size: few
J gene: TRBJ1-5
CDR3 protein: CAAGDSDNQPQHF
CDR3 DNA: TGTGCCGCAGGGGACAGCGACAATCAGCCCCAGCATTTT

D gene: -
V gene: TRBV12-3/TRBV12-4
clone size: -
J gene: TRBJ2-5
CDR3 protein: CASSLEVTGWEETQYF
CDR3 DNA: TGTGCCAGCAGTTTAGAGGTGACAGGCTGGGAGGAGACCCAGTACTTC

D gene: -
V gene: TRBV2
clone size: few
J gene: TRBJ2-5
CDR3 protein: CASSESTQYF
CDR3 DNA: TGTGCCAGCAGTGAATCTACCCAGTACTTC

D gene: -
V gene: TRBV5-1
clone size: -
J gene: TRBJ2-2
CDR3 protein: CASSRGQNTGELFF
CDR3 DNA: TGCGCCAGCAGCAGGGGACAGAACACCGGGGAGCTGTTTTTT

D gene: TRBD2
V gene: TRBV6-2/TRBV6-3
clone size: -
J gene: TRBJ2-5
CDR3 protein: CASSRYPISGSSTGETQYF
CDR3 DNA: TGTGCCAGCAGTAGATACCCTATTAGCGGGTCCTCTACGGGGGAGACCCAGTACTTC